This record concerns one T cell receptor (beta chain) sequence. Its antigen is not yet known. One junction end does not reproduce the germline sequence, and a read error may be involved. The sample comes from a study of blood T cells in healthy people across ages (dated by TCRdb to between 2015 and 2016). Describing the broader study: In model experiments, roughly one uniquely barcoded TCR beta cDNA molecule per two T cells was captured by template switching. The donors were split into four age groups: young (average about 16 years), middle-aged (nearly 40), aged (over 55) and long-lived (roughly 80). The study measured age-related changes in TCR beta repertoire diversity using deep sequencing normalized with unique cDNA molecular identifiers. For two donors (one aged 18 to 30 and one aged 80 or older), the study analyzed two additional independent replicas of 1 million unique cDNA reads from the same blood draw. To avoid experimental bias, donors of different ages were distributed randomly across sequencing lanes. The research as a whole found: A strong correlation was found between observed TCR beta diversity and the percentage of naive T cells measured by flow cytometry. Estimates of total diversity based on one million sequenced T cells were considered lower bounds and underestimates. Conclusive comparison of naive and antigen-experienced compartments was prevented by the profiling of bulk unsorted PBMCs. Compared with the aged group, the long-lived group had more naive CD4+ T cells, fewer expanded clones and increased TCR diversity, suggesting age selection. Because the CMV infection status of the donors was unknown, age-related changes in expanded clonotypes may potentially have been confounded. As age increased, observed TCR beta diversity per million T cells dropped in a roughly linear way, and a significant reduction was already evident by age around 41.

The library was prepared using 5' RACE. The instrument was an Illumina HiSeq 2500. The second PCR ran for about 6 to 12 cycles and used a J-beta primer mix along with a sample-barcoded 5' primer. A unique molecular identifier was introduced onto each TCR beta cDNA molecule by a template-switch 5' adaptor carrying 12 random nucleotides. Each sample yielded at least 3 million CDR3-containing paired-end reads. First-strand cDNA was synthesized from all RNA with the Mint cDNA synthesis kit, primed by a TRBC-specific oligonucleotide. All cDNA was treated with uracil-DNA glycosylase and then went through a first 18-cycle PCR with the universal primers M1SS and BC2_uni_R. The paper's processing steps were these. For normalization, 1 million high-quality reads were randomly selected from each sample, with every read carrying a distinct molecular identifier. Instead of being binned into consensus sequences, reads that shared molecular identifiers were thrown out. MiTCR, set to a Q25 quality threshold and the strictest error-elimination algorithm, was used for CDR3 identification, clonotype clustering and error correction. A nonparametric unseen species model using Euler transformation provided a lower-bound estimate of total TCR beta diversity. TCRdb applied fastp at Q25 and MiXCR to the public reads, then kept only in-frame beta chains. For every CDR3 protein sequence, its rows merge into one entry that carries the most common genes and DNA. TCRdb, not the authors, supplied the V and J calls. In this sample the table shows over 550,000 distinct CDR3 sequences, roughly 31% of which occur a single time. Approximately 14% of the sample goes to the ten largest clones.

Donors were 39 systemically healthy Caucasian individuals from Russia aged roughly 6 to 90 years. Each donor gave 8 to 10 milliliters of peripheral blood, drawn into EDTA-treated Vacutainer tubes. PBMCs were isolated by Ficoll-Paque density-gradient centrifugation, with at least 7 million obtained per sample. Trizol reagent was used to extract total RNA from PBMCs, with at least 6 micrograms per sample. For every donor, flow cytometry on a PBMC aliquot measured the percentage of naive CD45RAhigh/CD27high T cells. The cysteine opens and the phenylalanine closes a CDR3 of 13 amino acids. Just the 39-base CDR3 DNA is kept, in frame starting at base 1. CDR1 and CDR2 are drawn from the germline V gene: SGHTA, FQGNSA.

The material sequenced was blood. The receptor's source is a woman aged 80 or older in good health. The chain joins TRBV7-2 to TRBJ2-7; the D gene cannot be named for sure. Read as DNA, the sequence is TGTGCCAACAGCACGGGCAGCTCCTACGAGCAGTACTTC. This codes for CANSTGSSYEQYF.